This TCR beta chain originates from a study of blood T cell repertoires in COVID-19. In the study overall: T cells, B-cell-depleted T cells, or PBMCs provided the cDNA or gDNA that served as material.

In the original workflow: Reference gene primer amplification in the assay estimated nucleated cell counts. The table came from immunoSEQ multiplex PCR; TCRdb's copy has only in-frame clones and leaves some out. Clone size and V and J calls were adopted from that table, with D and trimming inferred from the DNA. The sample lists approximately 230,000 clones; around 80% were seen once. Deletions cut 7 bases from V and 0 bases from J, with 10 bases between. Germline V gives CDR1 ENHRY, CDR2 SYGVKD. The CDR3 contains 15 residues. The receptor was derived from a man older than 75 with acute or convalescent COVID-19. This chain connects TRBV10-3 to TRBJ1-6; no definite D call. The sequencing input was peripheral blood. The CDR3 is CAIKFDSSYNSPLHF. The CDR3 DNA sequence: TGTGCCATCAAATTCGATAGCTCCTATAATTCACCCCTCCACTTT.